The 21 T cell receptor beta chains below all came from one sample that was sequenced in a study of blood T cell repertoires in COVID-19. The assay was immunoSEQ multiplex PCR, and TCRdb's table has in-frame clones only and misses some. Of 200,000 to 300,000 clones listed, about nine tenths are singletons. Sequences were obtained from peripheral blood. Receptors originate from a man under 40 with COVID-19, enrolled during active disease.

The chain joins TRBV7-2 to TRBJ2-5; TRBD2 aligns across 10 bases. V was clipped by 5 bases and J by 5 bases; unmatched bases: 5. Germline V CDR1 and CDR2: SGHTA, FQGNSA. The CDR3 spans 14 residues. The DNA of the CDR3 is TGTGCCAGCAGCCCTCCGGGACTAGCGGAGACCCAGTACTTC. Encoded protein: CASSPPGLAETQYF.

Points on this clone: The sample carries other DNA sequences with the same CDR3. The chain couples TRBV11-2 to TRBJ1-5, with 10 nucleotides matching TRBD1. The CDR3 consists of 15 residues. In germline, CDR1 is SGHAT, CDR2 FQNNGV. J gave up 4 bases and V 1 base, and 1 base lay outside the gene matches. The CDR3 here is CASSLGTGGNQPQHF. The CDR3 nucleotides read TGTGCCAGCAGCTTAGGGACAGGGGGGAATCAGCCCCAGCATTTT. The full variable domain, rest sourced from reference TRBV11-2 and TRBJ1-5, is EAGVAQSPRYKIIEKRQSVAFWCNPISGHATLYWYQQILGQGPKLLIQFQNNGVVDDSQLPKDRFSAERLKGVDSTLKIQPAKLEDSAVYLCASSLGTGGNQPQHFGDGTRLSIL.

This CDR3 is CAWSRPGTGGAKTQYF. Here the CDR3 DNA reads TGTGCCTGGAGTCGTCCAGGGACAGGGGGCGCAAAGACCCAGTACTTC. This chain joins TRBV30 and TRBJ2-5; 12 bases agree with TRBD1. The trim removed 2 bases at V and 6 bases at J, leaving 10 bases unmatched. The CDR3 totals 16 residues. Germline assignment: CDR1 GTSNPN and CDR2 SVGIG (reference sequence).

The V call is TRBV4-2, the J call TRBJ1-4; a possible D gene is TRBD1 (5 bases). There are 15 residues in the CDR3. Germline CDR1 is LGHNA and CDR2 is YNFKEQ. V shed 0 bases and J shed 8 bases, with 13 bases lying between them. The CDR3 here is CASSQDGGGWEKLFF. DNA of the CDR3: TGTGCCAGCAGCCAAGACGGGGGGGGTTGGGAAAAACTGTTTTTT.

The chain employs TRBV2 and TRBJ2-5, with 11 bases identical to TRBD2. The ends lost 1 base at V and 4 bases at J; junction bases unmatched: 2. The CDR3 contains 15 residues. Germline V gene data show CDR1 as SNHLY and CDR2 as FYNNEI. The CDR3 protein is CASSEELAGGETQYF. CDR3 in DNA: TGTGCCAGCAGTGAAGAGCTAGCGGGGGGAGAGACCCAGTACTTC.

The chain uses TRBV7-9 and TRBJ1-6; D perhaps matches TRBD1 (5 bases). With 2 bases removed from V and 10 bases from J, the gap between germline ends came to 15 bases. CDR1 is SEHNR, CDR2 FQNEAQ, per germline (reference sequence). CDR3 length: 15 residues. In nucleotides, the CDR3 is TGTGCCAGCAGCTTAACGTCGCAGGGAAAGTCACCCCTCCACTTT. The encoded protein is CASSLTSQGKSPLHF.

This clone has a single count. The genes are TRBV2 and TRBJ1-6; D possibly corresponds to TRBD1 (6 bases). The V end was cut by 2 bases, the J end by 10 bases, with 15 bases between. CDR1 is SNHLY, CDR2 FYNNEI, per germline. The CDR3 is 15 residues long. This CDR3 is CASSEQGLSESPLHF. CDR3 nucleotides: TGTGCCAGCAGTGAACAGGGGTTGTCAGAGTCACCCCTCCACTTT. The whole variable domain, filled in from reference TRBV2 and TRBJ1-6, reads EPEVTQTPSHQVTQMGQEVILRCVPISNHLYFYWYRQILGQKVEFLVSFYNNEISEKSEIFDDQFSVERPDGSNFTLKIRSTKLEDSAMYFCASSEQGLSESPLHFGNGTRLTVT.

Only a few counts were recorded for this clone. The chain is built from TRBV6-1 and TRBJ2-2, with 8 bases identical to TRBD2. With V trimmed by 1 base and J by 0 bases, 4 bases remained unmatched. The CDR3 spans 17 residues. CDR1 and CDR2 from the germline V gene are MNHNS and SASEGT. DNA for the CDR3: TGTGCCAGCAGTGAAGACGGGAGGGGGGCGAACACCGGGGAGCTGTTTTTT. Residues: CASSEDGRGANTGELFF.

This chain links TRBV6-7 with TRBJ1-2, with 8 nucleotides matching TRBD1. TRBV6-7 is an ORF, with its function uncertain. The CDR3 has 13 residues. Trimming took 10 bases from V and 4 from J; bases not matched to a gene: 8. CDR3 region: CAKTRGLGYGYTF. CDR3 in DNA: TGTGCCAAAACCAGGGGGCTCGGCTATGGCTACACCTTC.

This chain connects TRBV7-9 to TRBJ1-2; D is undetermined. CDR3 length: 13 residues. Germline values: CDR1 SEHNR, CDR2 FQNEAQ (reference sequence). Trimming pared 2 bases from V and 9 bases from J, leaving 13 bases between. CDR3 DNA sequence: TGTGCCAGCAGCTTACTGGAGGGTAAACGCTACACCTTC. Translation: CASSLLEGKRYTF.

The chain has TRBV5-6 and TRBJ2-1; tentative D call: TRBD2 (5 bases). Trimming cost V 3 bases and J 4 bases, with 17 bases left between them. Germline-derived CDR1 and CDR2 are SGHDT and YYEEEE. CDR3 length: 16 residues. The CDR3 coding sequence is TGTGCCAGCAGCTCTCGGACTGGAGCCTTTTACAATGAGCAGTTCTTC. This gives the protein CASSSRTGAFYNEQFF.

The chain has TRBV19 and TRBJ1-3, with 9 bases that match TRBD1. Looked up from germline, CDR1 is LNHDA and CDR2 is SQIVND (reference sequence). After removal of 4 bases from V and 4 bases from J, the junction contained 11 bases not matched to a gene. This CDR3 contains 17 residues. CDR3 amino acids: CASSTRAGTGLGNTIYF. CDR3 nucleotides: TGTGCCAGTAGTACCCGAGCCGGGACAGGGCTCGGAAACACCATATATTTT.

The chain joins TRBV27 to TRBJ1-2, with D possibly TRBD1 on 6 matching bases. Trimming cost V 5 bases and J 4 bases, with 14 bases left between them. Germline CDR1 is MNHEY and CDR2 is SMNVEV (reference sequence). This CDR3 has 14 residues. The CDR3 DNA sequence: TGTGCCAGCAGTAACTACCGGGACACCTATGGCTACACCTTC. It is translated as CASSNYRDTYGYTF.

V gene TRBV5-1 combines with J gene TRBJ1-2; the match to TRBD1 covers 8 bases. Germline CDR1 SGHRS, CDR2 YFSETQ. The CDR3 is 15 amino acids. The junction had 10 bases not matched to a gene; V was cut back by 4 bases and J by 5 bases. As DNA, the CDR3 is TGCGCCAGCAGCCACGACAGGGGTTCCCTATATGGCTACACCTTC. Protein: CASSHDRGSLYGYTF.

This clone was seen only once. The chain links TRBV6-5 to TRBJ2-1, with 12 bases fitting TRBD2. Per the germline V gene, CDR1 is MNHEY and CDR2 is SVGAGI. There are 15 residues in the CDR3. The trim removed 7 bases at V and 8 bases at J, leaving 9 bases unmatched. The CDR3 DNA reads TGTGCCAGCACCACACTAGCGGGGGGACGGTATGAGCAGTTCTTC. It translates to CASTTLAGGRYEQFF.

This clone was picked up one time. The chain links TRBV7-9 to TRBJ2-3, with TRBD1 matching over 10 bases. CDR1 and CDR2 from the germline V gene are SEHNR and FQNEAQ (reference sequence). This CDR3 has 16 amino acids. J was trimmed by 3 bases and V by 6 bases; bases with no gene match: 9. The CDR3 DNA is TGTGCCAGCAGTCAACAGCCGGGACAGGGGACAGATACGCAGTATTTT. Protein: CASSQQPGQGTDTQYF.

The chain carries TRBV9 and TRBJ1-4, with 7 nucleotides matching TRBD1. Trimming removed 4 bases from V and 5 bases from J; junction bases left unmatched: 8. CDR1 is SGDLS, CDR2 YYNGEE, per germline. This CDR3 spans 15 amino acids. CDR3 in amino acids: CASSPDRVRNEKLFF. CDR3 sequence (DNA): TGTGCCAGCAGCCCCGACAGGGTTCGGAATGAAAAACTGTTTTTT.

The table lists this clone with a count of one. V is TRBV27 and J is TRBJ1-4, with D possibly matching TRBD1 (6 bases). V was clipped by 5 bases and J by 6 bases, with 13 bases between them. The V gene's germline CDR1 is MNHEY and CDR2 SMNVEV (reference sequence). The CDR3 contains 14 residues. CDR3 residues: CASSLGQQYEKLFF. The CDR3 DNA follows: TGTGCCAGCAGTCTCGGACAGCAGTATGAAAAACTGTTTTTT. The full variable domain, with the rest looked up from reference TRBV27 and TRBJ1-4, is EAQVTQNPRYLITVTGKKLTVTCSQNMNHEYMSWYRQDPGLGLRQIYYSMNVEVTDKGDVPEGYKVSRKEKRNFPLILESPSPNQTSLYFCASSLGQQYEKLFFGSGTQLSVL.

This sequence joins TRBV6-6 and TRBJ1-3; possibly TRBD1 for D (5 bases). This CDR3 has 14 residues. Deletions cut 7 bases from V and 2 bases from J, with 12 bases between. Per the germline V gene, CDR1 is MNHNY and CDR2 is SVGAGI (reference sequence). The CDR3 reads CASTLGLPGNTIYF. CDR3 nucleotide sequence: TGTGCCAGCACATTGGGACTCCCTGGAAACACCATATATTTT.

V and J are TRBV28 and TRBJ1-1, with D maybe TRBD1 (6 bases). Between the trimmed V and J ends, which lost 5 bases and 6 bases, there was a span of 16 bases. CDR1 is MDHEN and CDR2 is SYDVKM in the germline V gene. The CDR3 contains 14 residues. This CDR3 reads CASSQHRVRPEAFF. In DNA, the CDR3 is TGTGCCAGCAGTCAGCACAGGGTAAGGCCTGAAGCTTTCTTT.

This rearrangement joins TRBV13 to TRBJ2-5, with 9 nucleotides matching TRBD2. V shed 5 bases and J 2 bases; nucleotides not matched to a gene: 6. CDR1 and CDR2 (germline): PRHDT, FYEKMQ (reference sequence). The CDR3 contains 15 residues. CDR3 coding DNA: TGTGCCAGCAGCCTCCCGGCGGGGGGGCAAGAGACCCAGTACTTC. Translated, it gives CASSLPAGGQETQYF.